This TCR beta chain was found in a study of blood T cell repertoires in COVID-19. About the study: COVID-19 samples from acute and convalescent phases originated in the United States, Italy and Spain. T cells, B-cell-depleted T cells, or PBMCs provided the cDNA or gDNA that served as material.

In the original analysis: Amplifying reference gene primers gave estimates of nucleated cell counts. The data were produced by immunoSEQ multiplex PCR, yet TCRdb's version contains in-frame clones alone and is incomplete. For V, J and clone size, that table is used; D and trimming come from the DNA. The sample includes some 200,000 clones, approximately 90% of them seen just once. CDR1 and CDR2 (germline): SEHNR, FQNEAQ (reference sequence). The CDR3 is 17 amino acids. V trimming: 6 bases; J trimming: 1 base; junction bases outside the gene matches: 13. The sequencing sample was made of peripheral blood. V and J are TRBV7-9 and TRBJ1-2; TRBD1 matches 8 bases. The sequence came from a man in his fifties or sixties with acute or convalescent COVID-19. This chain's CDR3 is CASRIGNFRGHNYGYTF. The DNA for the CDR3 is TGTGCCAGCAGGATAGGAAACTTCAGGGGGCATAACTATGGCTACACCTTC.